The next 3 T cell receptor beta chains were all read from a single sample in a study of cytomegalovirus exposure and HLA in healthy donors. PCR amplification relied on 60 Vbeta primers (plus 13 Jbeta primers). The table came from immunoSEQ multiplex PCR; TCRdb's copy has only in-frame clones and leaves some out. The sample lists roughly 140,000 clones; roughly 75% were seen once. The sequencing input was PBMCs. These receptors were collected from a man aged 18 to 29 in good health and CMV-seronegative.

The V call is TRBV29-1, the J call TRBJ2-1; weak D call: TRBD2 (5 bases). Germline V gene lookup returns CDR1 SQVTM and CDR2 ANQGSEA. The V and J ends lost 6 bases and 5 bases respectively, with 11 bases between them. The CDR3 covers 12 residues. CDR3 region: CSVARGNNEQFF. CDR3 sequence (DNA): TGCAGCGTGGCCCGGGGTAACAATGAGCAGTTCTTC.

This clone was seen once. V and J are TRBV7-2 and TRBJ2-1; 7 bases map to TRBD2. This CDR3 contains 15 residues. V lost 1 base, J lost 4 bases, and 4 bases stayed unmatched. Germline-derived CDR1 and CDR2 are SGHTA and FQGNSA. DNA of the CDR3: TGTGCCAGCAGCTTAGTGTTCGGGGGGTACAATGAGCAGTTCTTC. This translates into CASSLVFGGYNEQFF.

CDR3 sequence reads: CASRDGGEGLQETQYF. The CDR3 region has the DNA TGTGCCAGCAGGGATGGAGGGGAGGGGCTTCAAGAGACCCAGTACTTC. The chain combines TRBV2 with TRBJ2-5; TRBD2 agrees at 7 bases. Germline CDR1 and CDR2: SNHLY and FYNNEI. The CDR3 loop spans 16 amino acids. V was clipped by 6 bases and J by 2 bases; unmatched bases: 12. Looking up the rest from reference TRBV2 and TRBJ2-5 gives the full variable domain: EPEVTQTPSHQVTQMGQEVILRCVPISNHLYFYWYRQILGQKVEFLVSFYNNEISEKSEIFDDQFSVERPDGSNFTLKIRSTKLEDSAMYFCASRDGGEGLQETQYFGPGTRLLVL.